Listed below are T cell receptor beta chains from one sample, sequenced in a study of T-cell reconstitution after alpha-beta-depleted transplantation in children. Each CDR3 protein is one row after TCRdb ran MiXCR on the PCR reads. This sample yields about 180,000 distinct CDR3 sequences, of which 8.5% to 14% are seen a single time; about 12% belongs to the top ten. Sequenced material: PBMCs, taken before TCRalphabeta/CD19-depleted stem cell transplant. All receptors come from a boy between 2 and 10 years old with acute myeloid leukemia, due to receive a stem cell transplant. Each CDR3 is given with its conserved first and last residue. A D gene is named only where the DNA matches it firmly. Clone size is shown for a subset of rows, as once, few, many or a class of expanded clone.

v_call: TRBV20-1; d_call: .; clone_size: many; j_call: TRBJ1-5; cdr3_aa: CSARSPEVNQPQHF; cdr3_nt: TGCAGTGCTAGGAGCCCAGAAGTCAATCAGCCCCAGCATTTT
v_call: TRBV2; d_call: TRBD2; clone_size: many; j_call: TRBJ2-1; cdr3_aa: CASSEAGGLYNEQFF; cdr3_nt: TGTGCCAGCAGTGAGGCGGGGGGCCTCTACAATGAGCAGTTCTTC
v_call: TRBV6-1; d_call: TRBD2; clone_size: many; j_call: TRBJ2-5; cdr3_aa: CASSRSGMGETQYF; cdr3_nt: TGTGCCAGCAGTAGGAGCGGGATGGGGGAGACCCAGTACTTC
v_call: TRBV12-3/TRBV12-4; d_call: .; clone_size: few; j_call: TRBJ1-1; cdr3_aa: CASSLSPPNTEDFF; cdr3_nt: TGTGCCAGCAGTTTGAGTCCTCCTAACACTGAAGATTTCTTT
v_call: TRBV12-3/TRBV12-4; d_call: .; clone_size: many; j_call: TRBJ1-3; cdr3_aa: CASSFFGTTSGNTIYF; cdr3_nt: TGTGCCAGCAGTTTCTTTGGGACAACCTCTGGAAACACCATATATTTT
v_call: TRBV11-2; d_call: .; clone_size: many; j_call: TRBJ2-2; cdr3_aa: CATRSTLNTGELFF; cdr3_nt: TGTGCCACCCGGAGTACTCTGAACACCGGGGAGCTGTTTTTT
v_call: TRBV2; d_call: .; clone_size: many; j_call: TRBJ1-4; cdr3_aa: CASSALEREKLFF; cdr3_nt: TGTGCCAGCAGTGCCCTAGAGAGGGAAAAACTGTTTTTT
v_call: TRBV6-1; d_call: TRBD1; clone_size: many; j_call: TRBJ1-6; cdr3_aa: CASTRGANSPLHF; cdr3_nt: TGTGCCAGCACCAGGGGGGCTAATTCACCCCTCCACTTT
v_call: TRBV5-1; d_call: TRBD2; clone_size: many; j_call: TRBJ2-5; cdr3_aa: CASAGLGQETQYF; cdr3_nt: TGCGCCAGCGCGGGACTAGGGCAAGAGACCCAGTACTTC
v_call: TRBV19; d_call: .; clone_size: .; j_call: TRBJ1-5; cdr3_aa: CASKREDGNQPQHF; cdr3_nt: TGTGCCAGTAAGAGGGAGGATGGCAATCAGCCCCAGCATTTT
v_call: TRBV5-1; d_call: .; clone_size: once; j_call: TRBJ2-1; cdr3_aa: CASSLVGASNEQFF; cdr3_nt: TGCGCCAGCAGCTTGGTCGGGGCAAGCAATGAGCAGTTCTTC
v_call: TRBV20-1; d_call: .; clone_size: many; j_call: TRBJ1-1; cdr3_aa: CSATLEGGDTEAFF; cdr3_nt: TGCAGTGCTACTCTAGAGGGGGGAGACACTGAAGCTTTCTTT
v_call: TRBV20-1; d_call: .; clone_size: many; j_call: TRBJ1-1; cdr3_aa: CSASPGAFF; cdr3_nt: TGCAGTGCTAGTCCTGGAGCTTTCTTT